The source of this T cell receptor beta chain is a study of shared T cell receptors in the human thymus. The data were produced by immunoSEQ multiplex PCR, yet TCRdb's version contains in-frame clones alone and is incomplete. The sample yields hundreds of thousands of clones, roughly 90% seen once. Germline V gives CDR1 SGHRS, CDR2 YFSETQ. The ends lost 0 bases at V and 10 bases at J; junction bases unmatched: 8. The CDR3 is 15 amino acids. This sample was also put to use in a study of human thymus T cells. According to that study: Healthy Finnish infants having corrective surgery for congenital heart defects served as donors. Resections that were taken during corrective heart surgery supplied the thymus tissue. Unrelated people showed highly overlapping thymic repertoires, related research reported.

The chain carries TRBV5-1 and TRBJ1-1; 11 positions match TRBD1. Sequencing was done on a sample of thymocytes. The sequence was collected from a boy in the first two years of life with a congenital heart defect. CDR3 sequence: CASSLAPGQGEGAFF. The CDR3 DNA reads TGCGCCAGCAGCTTGGCCCCGGGACAGGGGGAGGGAGCTTTCTTT.